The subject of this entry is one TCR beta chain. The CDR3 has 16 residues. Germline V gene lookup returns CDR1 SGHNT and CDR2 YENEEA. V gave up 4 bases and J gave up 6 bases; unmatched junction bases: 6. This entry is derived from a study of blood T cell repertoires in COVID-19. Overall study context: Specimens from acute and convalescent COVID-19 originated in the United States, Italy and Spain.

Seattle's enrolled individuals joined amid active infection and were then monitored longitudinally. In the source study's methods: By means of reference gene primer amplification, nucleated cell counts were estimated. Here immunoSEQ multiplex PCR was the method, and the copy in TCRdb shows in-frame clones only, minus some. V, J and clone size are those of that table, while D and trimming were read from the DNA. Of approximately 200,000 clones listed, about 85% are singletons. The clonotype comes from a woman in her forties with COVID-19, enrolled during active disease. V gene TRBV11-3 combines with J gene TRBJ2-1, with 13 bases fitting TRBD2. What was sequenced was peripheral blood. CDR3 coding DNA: TGTGCCAGCAGCTCAAGGACTAGCGGGAGTTTCAATGAGCAGTTCTTC. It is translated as CASSSRTSGSFNEQFF. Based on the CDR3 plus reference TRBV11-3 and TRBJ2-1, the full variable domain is EAGVVQSPRYKIIEKKQPVAFWCNPISGHNTLYWYLQNLGQGPELLIRYENEEAVDDSQLPKDRFSAERLKGVDSTLKIQPAELGDSAVYLCASSSRTSGSFNEQFFGPGTRLTVL.